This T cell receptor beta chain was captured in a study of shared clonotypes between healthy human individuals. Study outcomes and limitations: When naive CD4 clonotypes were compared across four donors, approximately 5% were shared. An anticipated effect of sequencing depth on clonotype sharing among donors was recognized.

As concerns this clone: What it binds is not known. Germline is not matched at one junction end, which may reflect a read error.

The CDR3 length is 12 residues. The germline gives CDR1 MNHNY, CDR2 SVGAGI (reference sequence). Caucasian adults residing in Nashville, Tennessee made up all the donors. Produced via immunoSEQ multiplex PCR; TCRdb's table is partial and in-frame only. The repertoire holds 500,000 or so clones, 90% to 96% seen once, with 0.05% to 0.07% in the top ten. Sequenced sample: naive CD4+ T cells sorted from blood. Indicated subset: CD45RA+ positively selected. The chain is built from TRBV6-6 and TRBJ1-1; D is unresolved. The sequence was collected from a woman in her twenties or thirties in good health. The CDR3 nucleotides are TGTGCCACCAGTCCTGGTGGGTCGTTAGCTTTCTTT. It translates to CATSPGGSLAFF.